The sequence of this TCR beta chain was determined in a study of T cells in Graves' hyperthyroidism and ophthalmopathy. The table lists this clonotype with a few counts. This CDR3 region has 15 residues. Germline V lookup: CDR1 SEHNR, CDR2 FQNEAQ (reference sequence). V gave up 0 bases and J gave up 9 bases; unmatched junction bases: 8. The diagnoses drew upon clinical symptoms, serum thyroxine and TRAb, thyroid ultrasound and orbital computed tomography. What was amplified from RNA transcripts were TCR beta CDR3 regions. The HTBI primer set served for first-round RT-PCR of the TCR CDR3. TCRdb called the multiplex PCR reads again in MiXCR, with one record for every CDR3 protein. The sample has approximately 430,000 distinct CDR3 sequences, about 14% seen once.

J is TRBJ2-1 and V is TRBV7-9; TRBD1 aligns across 7 bases. The sequenced material came from blood. This clonotype originated in a man aged 18 to 30 with Graves' ophthalmopathy. The CDR3 sequence: CASSLASVGGGEQFF. The CDR3 DNA sequence: TGTGCCAGCAGCTTAGCCTCTGTAGGGGGCGGTGAGCAGTTCTTC.